Listed here is a single T cell receptor beta chain. Antigen: not known. The V end lost 5 bases, the J end lost 1 base, and 15 bases lay between the germline ends. Germline CDR1 SGHRS, CDR2 YFSETQ. The CDR3 length is 15 residues. Amplification targeted TCR beta CDR3 regions from RNA transcripts. Carried out on the TCR CDR3, a first-round RT-PCR used the HTBI primer set. TCRdb re-derived calls from the multiplex PCR reads in MiXCR, one entry per CDR3 protein. The sample contains 600,000 or so distinct CDR3 sequences, about a sixth of which appear only once. These data originate in a study of T cells in Graves' hyperthyroidism and ophthalmopathy. Study-wide context: Peripheral blood specimens were obtained at initial diagnosis, prior to any treatment. Overall study findings and caveats: Most clonotypes expanded in the thyroid (above 0.001) were also present in blood.

The V gene is TRBV5-1, the J gene TRBJ1-1, with D possibly TRBD1 on 6 matching bases. Sequencing was performed on blood. This TCR came from a woman in her twenties or thirties with Graves' hyperthyroidism. CDR3: CASSEGSTGNTEAFF. In DNA, the CDR3 is TGCGCCAGCAGTGAAGGATCGACAGGGAACACTGAAGCTTTCTTT.